This TCR beta chain was obtained from a study of T cells expressing NK-cell markers (dated by TCRdb to the early 2020s). About the investigation overall: About 8 donors provided sorted CD3+CD56+NKG2C+, CD3+CD56+NKG2C- and CD3+CD56-NKG2C+ T-cell subsets, whose TCR beta-chain repertoires were profiled. Among the eight sequenced donors, only one was HCMV-seronegative, while the other seven were HCMV-seropositive. Randomly selected healthy volunteers, three men and five women, were used as the eight sequenced donors. Libraries were sequenced as 2 x 150 bp reads on Illumina HiSeq 2000/2500, MiSeq or NextSeq. Paper-wide results and their limitations: Those dominant clonotypes were again the most abundant among CD3+CD56-NKG2C+ cells in several donors, at roughly 25-60.1%. In roughly six donors, the dominant CD3+CD56+NKG2C+ clonotypes ranked among the top 10 CD8+ clonotypes, making up roughly 1.0-7.0% of CD8+ T cells. Whether the expanded NKG2C-expressing T cell clones were specific for HCMV antigens remained unclear.

A commercial ELISA kit detecting HCMV-specific IgG in serum was used to determine HCMV serostatus. Peripheral blood mononuclear cells were isolated from blood by Ficoll density gradient centrifugation. The reads were generated on an Illumina HiSeq 2000. 5'RACE template switching, by which a universal primer site and unique molecular identifiers were added, was used to make TCR beta cDNA libraries. Synthesis of cDNA was primed from the TCR beta constant segment and was followed by two consecutive PCR amplification steps. Per the authors' processing: MIGEC was used to demultiplex reads and group the reads by UMI, and MiTCR was used to assemble and quantify clonotypes. To remove erroneous sequences, TCR cDNA sequences were retained only when supported by two or more reads. Downstream repertoire analysis used the tcR package, and clonotypes were matched across fractions by CDR3 nucleotide sequence plus V segment. VDJmatch was used to annotate antigen specificity against VDJdb, with one amino acid substitution allowed in CDR3. Each entry corresponds to one CDR3 protein sequence from reads that TCRdb reprocessed, and DNA is not given. The V and J calls shown here were made by TCRdb, not taken from the authors' results. The sample table gives 200,000 to 300,000 distinct CDR3 sequences. About 0.4% of the sample is held by the ten biggest clonotypes.

The CDR3 runs 11 amino acids, cysteine and phenylalanine included. No DNA accompanies this entry. The germline V gene encodes CDR1 SGHVS and CDR2 FQNEAQ. On this clonotype: Its antigen remains undetermined.

The specimen was blood T cells: a sorted CD56 or NKG2C T cell subset, CD4+ or CD8+ T cells, or bulk PBMC T cells (not recorded which). In this chain, TRBV7-8 is recombined with TRBJ1-4; the TCRdb call, TRBD1, lacks DNA for checking. The clonotype was recovered from a man between 18 and 29 years old in good health. Donor details come from another sample of the same person, matched by shared clones. The CDR3 reads CASSKDRDLFF.